The present T cell receptor (beta chain) was sequenced within a study of blood T cells in healthy people across ages. Study-level points and caveats: Comparison with aged donors showed that long-lived donors had more naive CD4+ cells and higher diversity.

Turning to this clonotype: Its antigen is undetermined.

Trimming took off 3 bases at V and 3 bases at J, with 9 bases between the two ends. Germline CDR1 and CDR2: SGHRS and YFSETQ. The CDR3 has 13 amino acids. The use of a sample-barcoded 5' primer and a J-beta primer mix characterized a second PCR of about 6 to 12 cycles. Every individual sample yielded 2.5 million or more paired-end reads (each containing CDR3). One entry per CDR3 protein results from TCRdb running MiXCR on the 5' RACE reads. The sample has under 850,000 distinct CDR3 sequences, roughly 40% seen once. The receptor was isolated from a man between 18 and 29 years old in good health. The chain has TRBV5-1 and TRBJ1-1; D not certain. The sample consisted of blood. The CDR3, as DNA: TGCGCCAGCAGCTCCTATCGGGACACTGAAGCTTTCTTT. Amino acids: CASSSYRDTEAFF.